These 31 T cell receptor beta chains were all obtained from the same sample, sequenced in a study of T cell clones after liver transplantation. The method was immunoSEQ multiplex PCR; TCRdb's version includes in-frame clones alone and lacks a portion of them. The profile shows approximately 72,000 clones, about nine tenths of them singletons. Sequences were derived from CD4+ T cells from blood, sampled before liver transplant. The origin of the receptors is a human donor who received a liver transplant.

The chain is built from TRBV4-3 and TRBJ2-2; D gene uncertain. The length of the CDR3 is 12 residues. Germline assignment: CDR1 LGHNA and CDR2 YSLEER. Between the trimmed V and J ends, which lost 4 bases and 4 bases, there was a span of 4 bases. CDR3 protein: CASSPFTGELFF. CDR3 bases: TGCGCCAGCAGCCCATTCACCGGGGAGCTGTTTTTT.

The CDR3 nucleotides read TGTGCCAGCAGCGCCGAACGACCACGGGGCACCGGGGAGCTGTTTTTT. Encoded protein: CASSAERPRGTGELFF. The chain carries TRBV9 and TRBJ2-2; D is perhaps TRBD2 (5 bases). From germline, CDR1 is SGDLS and CDR2 YYNGEE. V lost 3 bases, J lost 4 bases, and 16 bases lay in between. This CDR3 is built from 16 residues.

This clone was counted once. This chain connects TRBV28 to TRBJ1-2; 8 bases are a match to TRBD1. The V segment lost 5 bases and the J segment 2 bases; nucleotides outside the gene matches: 4. CDR3 length: 14 residues. Per germline, CDR1 MDHEN and CDR2 SYDVKM. The CDR3 sequence: CASSTTGENYGYTF. CDR3 bases: TGTGCCAGCAGTACGACAGGGGAAAACTATGGCTACACCTTC.

The rearrangement joins TRBV6-1 to TRBJ1-2, with D hard to call. CDR3 length: 13 residues. From germline, CDR1 is MNHNS and CDR2 SASEGT. V lost 8 bases, J lost 1 base, and 11 bases lay in between. In DNA, the CDR3 is TGTGCCAGCGAGGGATCTTATAACTATGGCTACACCTTC. Translating it yields CASEGSYNYGYTF.

The sample holds one count of this clone. The chain uses TRBV5-1 and TRBJ2-7; possible D gene TRBD2, 6 bases. Germline CDR1 reads SGHRS; CDR2 reads YFSETQ. This CDR3 has 15 residues. V shed 0 bases and J shed 1 base, with 11 bases lying between them. The DNA for the CDR3 is TGCGCCAGCAGCTTGGCAGCTAGCGTTTCCTACGAGCAGTACTTC. Its translation: CASSLAASVSYEQYF. Supplemented by reference TRBV5-1 and TRBJ2-7, the full variable domain reads KAGVTQTPRYLIKTRGQQVTLSCSPISGHRSVSWYQQTPGQGLQFLFEYFSETQRNKGNFPGRFSGRQFSNSRSEMNVSTLELGDSALYLCASSLAASVSYEQYFGPGTRLTVT.

The chain carries TRBV27 and TRBJ2-1; D uncertain. CDR1 is MNHEY, CDR2 SMNVEV, per germline (reference sequence). V gave up 3 bases and J gave up 5 bases, with 11 bases separating them. This CDR3 contains 14 residues. The CDR3 DNA is TGTGCCAGCAGTTTCGAGGCGGCTCACAATGAGCAGTTCTTC. This gives the protein CASSFEAAHNEQFF.

This rearrangement joins TRBV9 to TRBJ2-1; 8 nucleotides line up with TRBD2. CDR1 and CDR2 (germline): SGDLS, YYNGEE. V lost 0 bases, J lost 0 bases, and 8 bases stayed unmatched. The CDR3 totals 18 residues. The DNA for the CDR3 is TGTGCCAGCAGCGTAGGGTTTAGCGGGGCGCACTCCTACAATGAGCAGTTCTTC. As protein: CASSVGFSGAHSYNEQFF.

V gene TRBV7-8 combines with J gene TRBJ1-4; D is ambiguous. Deletions cut 4 bases from V and 8 bases from J, with 29 bases between. The CDR3 sequence is 19 residues long. CDR1 and CDR2 (germline): SGHVS, FQNEAQ. The CDR3: CASSSGKLRTAVSGEKLFF. The CDR3 DNA is TGTGCCAGCAGCTCGGGAAAGCTTCGGACCGCGGTTTCGGGCGAAAAACTGTTTTTT. The full variable domain, completed using reference TRBV7-8 and TRBJ1-4, is GAGVSQSPRYKVAKRGQDVALRCDPISGHVSLFWYQQALGQGPEFLTYFQNEAQLDKSGLPSDRFFAERPEGSVSTLKIQRTQQEDSAVYLCASSSGKLRTAVSGEKLFFGSGTQLSVL.

This chain uses TRBV7-3 with TRBJ1-1; D possibly corresponds to TRBD1 (6 bases). V was shortened by 5 bases and J by 4 bases, with 14 bases between the two germline ends. This CDR3 has 14 amino acids. CDR1 and CDR2 (germline): SGHTA, FQGTGA. CDR3 in amino acids: CASSRGGWGTEAFF. The CDR3 DNA reads TGTGCCAGCAGCCGCGGGGGCTGGGGCACTGAAGCTTTCTTT.

The V and J genes are TRBV5-4 and TRBJ2-2; D is undetermined. The germline V gene has CDR1 SGHNT and CDR2 YYREEE (reference sequence). This CDR3 has 13 residues. Trimming cost V 5 bases and J 5 bases, with 10 bases left between them. CDR3 nucleotides: TGTGCCAGCAGGTCGAGTGGAACCGGGGAGCTGTTTTTT. Translating it yields CASRSSGTGELFF.

Of note for this clone: A junction boundary mismatches the germline segment, possibly from a read error. The chain couples TRBV7-7 to TRBJ2-2, with D possibly being TRBD1 (5 bases). The germline gives CDR1 SSHAT, CDR2 FNYEAQ (reference sequence). The CDR3 consists of 14 residues. The CDR3 region has the DNA TGTGCTAGCAGCTTTCAAGGGGAAACCGGGGAGCTGTTTTTT. This encodes CASSFQGETGELFF. Together with reference TRBV7-7 and TRBJ2-2, the CDR3 gives the full variable domain: GAGVSQSPRYKVTKRGQDVTLRCDPISSHATLYWYQQALGQGPEFLTYFNYEAQPDKSGLPSDRFSAERPEGSISTLTIQRTEQRDSAMYRCASSFQGETGELFFGEGSRLTVL.

This chain links TRBV7-3 with TRBJ2-1; no definite D call. Germline V gene lookup returns CDR1 SGHTA and CDR2 FQGTGA. The CDR3 has 13 amino acids. V was clipped by 6 bases and J by 9 bases, with 15 bases between them. The CDR3 loop is CASSFSELTEQFF. The CDR3 DNA follows: TGTGCCAGCAGTTTTTCCGAACTGACTGAGCAGTTCTTC.

V and J are TRBV2 and TRBJ2-7, with D tentatively TRBD2 (5 bases). The V gene's germline CDR1 is SNHLY and CDR2 FYNNEI. This CDR3 has 13 amino acids. The V end was cut by 8 bases, the J end by 3 bases, with 14 bases between. CDR3 nucleotides: TGTGCCAGCGATGGGGATCGGGACTACGAGCAGTACTTC. Translated, it gives CASDGDRDYEQYF.

The chain carries TRBV28 and TRBJ2-7; 8 bases fit TRBD1. Germline CDR1 and CDR2: MDHEN and SYDVKM. V shed 11 bases, J shed 3 bases, and the junction held 9 bases outside the gene matches. This CDR3 has 13 amino acids. The CDR3 loop reads CASEGQAIYEQYF. The CDR3 coding sequence is TGTGCCTCGGAGGGACAGGCCATCTACGAGCAGTACTTC. Drawing the rest from reference TRBV28 and TRBJ2-7, the complete variable domain is DVKVTQSSRYLVKRTGEKVFLECVQDMDHENMFWYRQDPGLGLRLIYFSYDVKMKEKGDIPEGYSVSREKKERFSLILESASTNQTSMYLCASEGQAIYEQYFGPGTRLTVT.

The chain recombines TRBV5-1 with TRBJ1-5, with D possibly TRBD1 on 5 matching bases. There are 13 residues in the CDR3. Per germline, CDR1 SGHRS and CDR2 YFSETQ. With 4 bases removed from V and 7 bases from J, the gap between germline ends came to 12 bases. The CDR3 loop reads CASSPGGDQPQHF. The CDR3 nucleotides read TGCGCCAGCAGCCCTGGCGGGGACCAGCCCCAGCATTTT. The variable domain in full, completed from reference TRBV5-1 and TRBJ1-5, reads KAGVTQTPRYLIKTRGQQVTLSCSPISGHRSVSWYQQTPGQGLQFLFEYFSETQRNKGNFPGRFSGRQFSNSRSEMNVSTLELGDSALYLCASSPGGDQPQHFGDGTRLSIL.

The chain joins TRBV28 to TRBJ2-7, with D possibly matching TRBD2 (6 bases). The V gene's germline CDR1 is MDHEN and CDR2 SYDVKM. Trimming pared 4 bases from V and 1 base from J, leaving 11 bases between. The CDR3 covers 14 residues. For the CDR3, the DNA is TGTGCCAGCAGTTCCCTTAGCGGATCCTACGAGCAGTACTTC. Amino acids: CASSSLSGSYEQYF. The whole variable domain, filled in from reference TRBV28 and TRBJ2-7, reads DVKVTQSSRYLVKRTGEKVFLECVQDMDHENMFWYRQDPGLGLRLIYFSYDVKMKEKGDIPEGYSVSREKKERFSLILESASTNQTSMYLCASSSLSGSYEQYFGPGTRLTVT.

This sequence joins TRBV30 and TRBJ2-7; 9 bases line up with TRBD2. Trimming at V came to 8 bases and at J to 0 bases, leaving 11 bases not matched to a gene. Germline V CDR1 and CDR2: GTSNPN, SVGIG (reference sequence). The CDR3 is 15 amino acids. In DNA form, the CDR3 reads TGTGCCGGGGGGGCGCGGGAGGGGAGCTCCTACGAGCAGTACTTC. Translating it yields CAGGAREGSSYEQYF. Complete variable domain (other parts from reference TRBV30 and TRBJ2-7): SQTIHQWPATLVQPVGSPLSLECTVEGTSNPNLYWYRQAAGRGLQLLFYSVGIGQISSEVPQNLSASRPQDRQFILSSKKLLLSDSGFYLCAGGAREGSSYEQYFGPGTRLTVT.

This clone occurred once. The rearrangement uses TRBV5-4 and TRBJ2-7; no definite D call. V gave up 0 bases and J gave up 0 bases, with 7 bases separating them. The germline V gene encodes CDR1 SGHNT and CDR2 YYREEE (reference sequence). This CDR3 has 14 residues. Here the CDR3 reads CASSLAELSYEQYF. The CDR3, as DNA: TGTGCCAGCAGCTTGGCCGAACTCTCCTACGAGCAGTACTTC.

The V call is TRBV5-1, the J call TRBJ2-7; perhaps TRBD1 as D (6 bases). Germline values: CDR1 SGHRS, CDR2 YFSETQ. The CDR3 totals 16 residues. Trimming pared 8 bases from V and 1 base from J, leaving 22 bases between. The CDR3 is CARDPLPQGNSYEQYF. The CDR3 DNA follows: TGCGCCAGAGACCCCCTTCCCCAGGGGAATTCCTACGAGCAGTACTTC.

The J gene is TRBJ2-5, the V gene TRBV5-1, with D unclear. Germline CDR1 SGHRS, CDR2 YFSETQ. V lost 1 base and J lost 1, with 8 bases in between. This CDR3 is 14 amino acids long. This CDR3 reads CASSLLPAQETQYF. As DNA, the CDR3 is TGCGCCAGCAGCTTGCTCCCAGCCCAAGAGACCCAGTACTTC. The variable domain in full, with the rest retrieved from reference TRBV5-1 and TRBJ2-5, is KAGVTQTPRYLIKTRGQQVTLSCSPISGHRSVSWYQQTPGQGLQFLFEYFSETQRNKGNFPGRFSGRQFSNSRSEMNVSTLELGDSALYLCASSLLPAQETQYFGPGTRLLVL.

The gene calls are TRBV19 and TRBJ1-5, with D unclear. V lost 7 bases and J 2 bases, leaving 9 bases between the germline ends. The CDR3 is 13 amino acids. From germline, CDR1 is LNHDA and CDR2 SQIVND (reference sequence). DNA for the CDR3: TGTGCCAGTACCGGGCCTGGCAATCAGCCCCAGCATTTT. Protein: CASTGPGNQPQHF.

CDR3 in DNA: TGTGCCAGCAGCTCACTTAACCGATGGGACAGAAAAACCTACAATGAGCAGTTCTTC. Translating it yields CASSSLNRWDRKTYNEQFF. V usage is TRBV11-3 and J usage is TRBJ2-1, with TRBD1 matching 7 bases. The junction had 17 bases not matched to a gene; V was cut back by 4 bases and J by 2 bases. In germline, CDR1 is SGHNT, CDR2 YENEEA. This CDR3 comprises 19 residues.

The chain has TRBV7-3 and TRBJ2-2; TRBD2 agrees at 8 bases. V lost 0 bases, J lost 6 bases, and 9 bases stayed unmatched. The germline CDR1 and CDR2 sequences are SGHTA and FQGTGA. The CDR3 contains 17 residues. The CDR3 protein is CASSLTISGSGAGELFF. The CDR3 nucleotides read TGTGCCAGCAGCTTAACAATCAGCGGGAGCGGAGCCGGGGAGCTGTTTTTT. The whole variable domain, remainder taken from reference TRBV7-3 and TRBJ2-2, is GAGVSQTPSNKVTEKGKYVELRCDPISGHTALYWYRQSLGQGPEFLIYFQGTGAADDSGLPNDRFFAVRPEGSVSTLKIQRTERGDSAVYLCASSLTISGSGAGELFFGEGSRLTVL.

The chain joins TRBV27 to TRBJ1-2; D is unresolved. The CDR3 sequence is 16 residues long. V dropped 2 bases and J dropped 4 bases, with 17 bases sitting between them. Germline V gene sequence: CDR1 MNHEY, CDR2 SMNVEV (reference sequence). In DNA, the CDR3 is TGTGCCAGCAGTTTAAAGGTACTAGGGCAGCCCTATGGCTACACCTTC. It encodes CASSLKVLGQPYGYTF.

The genes are TRBV5-1 and TRBJ2-3; D is unresolved. The CDR3 is made up of 12 amino acids. V gave up 3 bases and J gave up 6 bases, with 8 bases separating them. Germline V gene data show CDR1 as SGHRS and CDR2 as YFSETQ. In nucleotides, the CDR3 is TGCGCCAGCAGCTGGCCATCCGATACGCAGTATTTT. Its protein is CASSWPSDTQYF.

The J gene is TRBJ1-5, the V gene TRBV7-2; weak D call: TRBD1 (5 bases). V was trimmed by 3 bases and J by 8 bases, leaving 17 bases between them. The CDR3 runs 15 residues. CDR1 is SGHTA, CDR2 FQGNSA, per germline. CDR3 sequence: CASSLVAGTSEPQHF. The DNA for the CDR3 is TGTGCCAGCAGCTTGGTTGCAGGGACGAGTGAGCCCCAGCATTTT.

The J gene is TRBJ1-6, the V gene TRBV6-5; a weak D match, TRBD1 (5 bases). CDR1 and CDR2 from the germline V gene are MNHEY and SVGAGI. Trimming cost V 3 bases and J 9 bases, with 12 bases left between them. The length of the CDR3 is 14 residues. DNA of the CDR3: TGTGCCAGCAGTTATGGGGGGTTGGTTTCACCCCTCCACTTT. Amino acid sequence: CASSYGGLVSPLHF.

The chain uses TRBV7-2 and TRBJ2-6; D is perhaps TRBD1 or TRBD2 (5 bases each). The V gene lost 3 bases and the J gene lost 1 base, with 16 bases spanning the gap. Germline loops: CDR1 SGHTA, CDR2 FQGNSA. The length of the CDR3 is 18 residues. The CDR3 sequence: CASSLQGPSNSGANVLTF. The CDR3, as DNA: TGTGCCAGCAGCTTGCAGGGACCTTCTAATTCTGGGGCCAACGTCCTGACTTTC.

The chain employs TRBV28 and TRBJ1-2; no reliable D call. V gave up 8 bases and J gave up 3 bases, with 13 bases separating them. The CDR3 covers 13 residues. Germline-derived CDR1 and CDR2 are MDHEN and SYDVKM. CDR3 nucleotides: TGTGCCAGCGGGGTGGTGACTTACTATGGCTACACCTTC. It specifies CASGVVTYYGYTF.

This sequence joins TRBV29-1 and TRBJ2-2, with D hard to call. V lost 6 bases to trimming and J lost 1 base, with 12 bases between them. There are 14 residues in the CDR3. From germline, CDR1 is SQVTM and CDR2 ANQGSEA. Here the CDR3 reads CSVGHTVNTGELFF. The CDR3 nucleotides are TGCAGCGTGGGTCATACAGTGAACACCGGGGAGCTGTTTTTT.

This clone was seen a single time. The rearrangement joins TRBV7-3 to TRBJ2-2; possible D gene TRBD2, 6 bases. V lost 5 bases and J 5 bases, leaving 18 bases between the germline ends. The CDR3 has 16 amino acids. Germline V lookup: CDR1 SGHTA, CDR2 FQGTGA. The DNA of the CDR3 is TGTGCCAGCAGCGACGGGACTCGGACTGAGACCGGGGAGCTGTTTTTT. Protein: CASSDGTRTETGELFF.